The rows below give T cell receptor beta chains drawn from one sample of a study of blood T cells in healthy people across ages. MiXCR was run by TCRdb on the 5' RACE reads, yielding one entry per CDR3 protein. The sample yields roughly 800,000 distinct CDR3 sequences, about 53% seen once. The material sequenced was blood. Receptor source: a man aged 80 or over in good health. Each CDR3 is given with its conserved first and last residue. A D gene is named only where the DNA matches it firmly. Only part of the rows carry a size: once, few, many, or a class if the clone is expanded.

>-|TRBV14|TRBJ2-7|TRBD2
TGTGCCAGCAGCCTTAGCGGGATTGGGGAGCAGTACTTC
CASSLSGIGEQYF
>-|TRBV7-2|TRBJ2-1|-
TGTGCCAGCAGCTTATCATTCCCCGCGGGAACCTACAATGAGCAGTTCTTC
CASSLSFPAGTYNEQFF
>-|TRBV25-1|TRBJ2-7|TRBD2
TGTGCCAGCAGTTGGGGACTAGCGGGAGGCTATGAGCAGTACTTC
CASSWGLAGGYEQYF
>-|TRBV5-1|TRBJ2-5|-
TGCGCCAGCAGCCTACAGAACGCCTACGAGGAGACCCAGTACTTC
CASSLQNAYEETQYF
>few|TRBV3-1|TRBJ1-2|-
TGTGCCAGCAGCCACCCCGGGCCCGTCACGGGTGGCTACACCTTC
CASSHPGPVTGGYTF
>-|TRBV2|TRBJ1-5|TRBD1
TGTGCCAGCAACCCGGGACAGGGAAGTCAGCCCCAGCATTTT
CASNPGQGSQPQHF
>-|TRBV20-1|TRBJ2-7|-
TGCAGTGCTCGGACCTACGAGCAGTACTTC
CSARTYEQYF
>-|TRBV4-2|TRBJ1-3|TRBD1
TGTGCCAGCAGCCCCAGTGACAGGGAGTCTGGAAACACCATATATTTT
CASSPSDRESGNTIYF
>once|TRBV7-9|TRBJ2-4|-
TGTGCCAGCAGTTCTTCAAGACAACTAGCCAAAAACATTCAGTACTTC
CASSSSRQLAKNIQYF
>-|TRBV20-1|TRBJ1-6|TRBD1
TGCAGTGCCCGGGGGACAGATAGGCGCCGGAGTTCACCCCTCCACTTT
CSARGTDRRRSSPLHF